The 14 T cell receptor beta chains in this list originate from one sample, sequenced in a study of T cells in Graves' hyperthyroidism and ophthalmopathy. Amplified TCR beta CDR3 regions came from RNA transcripts. Carried out on the TCR CDR3, a first-round RT-PCR used the HTBI primer set. One entry per CDR3 protein results from TCRdb running MiXCR on the multiplex PCR reads. The sample holds about 680,000 distinct CDR3 sequences, roughly a third seen once. The sequenced material came from blood. The receptor source for this set is a woman aged 40 to 49 with Graves' hyperthyroidism.

The genes are TRBV6-2 or TRBV6-3 and TRBJ2-7; 11 bases fit TRBD2. The better agreement between TRBJ2-5 and the DNA end casts doubt on the J call. This CDR3 has 15 residues. CDR1 is MNHEY and CDR2 is SVGEGT in the germline V gene. CDR3 bases: TGTGCCAGCAGTTACCTCGGGACTAGCGGTGAGACCCAGTACTTC. Encoded protein: CASSYLGTSGETQYF.

This clonotype was found many times. CDR3 in DNA: TGTGCCAGCAGCCGCGACAGTGGCAATCAGCCCCAGCATTTT. Translation: CASSRDSGNQPQHF. The chain recombines TRBV7-9 with TRBJ1-5; D may be TRBD1 (5 bases). The CDR3 covers 14 residues. Germline-derived CDR1 and CDR2 are SEHNR and FQNEAQ (reference sequence). The V end lost 5 bases, the J end lost 2 bases, and 10 bases lay between the germline ends.

The chain uses TRBV11-2 and TRBJ2-7, with TRBD1 identical over 8 bases. CDR1 and CDR2 from the germline V gene are SGHAT and FQNNGV. V dropped 5 bases and J dropped 2; count of bases not matched to a gene: 5. The length of the CDR3 is 14 residues. The CDR3 loop reads CASSQDRGTYEQYF. The CDR3 DNA reads as TGTGCCAGCAGCCAAGACAGGGGAACCTACGAGCAGTACTTC.

This clonotype has ten or more counts. The J gene is TRBJ2-5, the V gene TRBV19; TRBD1 aligns across 9 bases. This CDR3 spans 14 amino acids. Germline assignment: CDR1 LNHDA and CDR2 SQIVND (reference sequence). V lost 5 bases, J lost 5 bases, and 6 bases stayed unmatched. Here the CDR3 DNA reads TGTGCCAGTAGTTCACAGGGGGCCGGGGAGACCCAGTACTTC. Translated, it gives CASSSQGAGETQYF.

This clonotype was recorded at least ten times. This chain joins TRBV29-1 and TRBJ2-5, with D unresolved. CDR3 length: 11 amino acids. V lost 6 bases to trimming and J lost 4 bases, with 9 bases between them. CDR1 is SQVTM and CDR2 is ANQGSEA in the germline V gene. CDR3 nucleotides: TGCAGCGTCTTCCTTACAGAGACCCAGTACTTC. Its protein is CSVFLTETQYF.

This chain uses TRBV4-3 with TRBJ1-6; no clear D gene. This CDR3 is 10 amino acids long. The germline V gene has CDR1 LGHNA and CDR2 YSLEER. V was shortened by 6 bases and J by 19 bases, with 13 bases between the two germline ends. This CDR3 is CASSLTSQHF. In DNA, the CDR3 is TGCGCCAGCAGTTTGACTAGCCAACACTTT.

This clonotype showed up many times. The chain is built from TRBV10-3 and TRBJ1-6; 7 bases agree with TRBD1. V dropped 6 bases and J dropped 0; count of bases not matched to a gene: 8. The CDR3 has 17 amino acids. Germline CDR1 ENHRY, CDR2 SYGVKD. In nucleotides, the CDR3 is TGTGCCATCAGCGCCGGGACAGCCAGCTCCTATAATTCACCCCTCCACTTT. Amino acid sequence: CAISAGTASSYNSPLHF.

With respect to this clonotype: A much larger clone differs from this one at a single base, so this may be a read error. The chain couples TRBV20-1 to TRBJ2-5; D is unresolved. The CDR3 runs to 10 residues. In germline, CDR1 is DFQATT, CDR2 SNEGSKA (reference sequence). Trimming cost V 0 bases and J 6 bases, with 2 bases left between them. As DNA, the CDR3 is TGCAGTGCTAGAGATCAGACCCAGTACTTC. It translates to CSARDQTQYF.

The gene calls are TRBV29-1 and TRBJ1-1, with TRBD1 matching 9 bases. After removal of 6 bases from V and 10 bases from J, the junction contained 9 bases not matched to a gene. Per the germline V gene, CDR1 is SQVTM and CDR2 is ANQGSEA. The CDR3 has 12 amino acids. The chain's CDR3 is CSVPGQGRGAFF. CDR3 coding DNA: TGCAGCGTGCCGGGACAGGGAAGGGGAGCTTTCTTT.

This chain uses TRBV5-6 with TRBJ2-7; maybe TRBD1 (7 bases). The CDR3 consists of 16 residues. Germline-derived CDR1 and CDR2 are SGHDT and YYEEEE. The V end was cut by 4 bases, the J end by 0 bases, with 17 bases between. The CDR3 protein is CASSATTGTHSYEQYF. In nucleotides, the CDR3 is TGTGCCAGCAGCGCCACGACAGGGACTCACTCCTACGAGCAGTACTTC.

This clonotype was counted only a few times. J is TRBJ1-1 and V is TRBV12-3 or TRBV12-4, with a weak D call TRBD1 (5 bases). The CDR3 is 15 residues long. The germline V and J ends were trimmed by 6 bases and 0 bases, with 14 bases remaining between them. As DNA, the CDR3 is TGTGCCAGCAGCCCTTCCAAGGGGATGAACACTGAAGCTTTCTTT. Translation: CASSPSKGMNTEAFF.

This clonotype came up a few times. This rearrangement joins TRBV12-3 or TRBV12-4 to TRBJ2-7; D is perhaps TRBD2 (5 bases). The CDR3 is made up of 15 amino acids. V lost 5 bases, J lost 3 bases, and 17 bases lay in between. The CDR3 nucleotides read TGTGCCAGCAGTGTTATGGCCCAAACTAGCTACGAGCAGTACTTC. As protein: CASSVMAQTSYEQYF.

V gene TRBV10-3 combines with J gene TRBJ1-1; TRBD1 matches 7 bases. This CDR3 is built from 14 residues. CDR1 ENHRY and CDR2 SYGVKD come from the germline V gene. V gave up 10 bases and J gave up 3 bases; unmatched junction bases: 11. CDR3 nucleotide sequence: TGTGCCAGCACTCCCTTTCAGGGGGACACTGAAGCTTTCTTT. This translates into CASTPFQGDTEAFF.

In its sample, this clonotype was seen many times. The gene calls are TRBV6-5 and TRBJ1-6; D is ambiguous. Trimming shortened V by 4 bases and J by 6 bases, and 13 bases separated the two germline ends. Germline lookup yields CDR1 MNHEY and CDR2 SVGAGI. The length of the CDR3 is 15 residues. The DNA of the CDR3 is TGTGCCAGCAGTTTCGAACTCCCTCGTAATTCACCCCTCCACTTT. This encodes CASSFELPRNSPLHF.